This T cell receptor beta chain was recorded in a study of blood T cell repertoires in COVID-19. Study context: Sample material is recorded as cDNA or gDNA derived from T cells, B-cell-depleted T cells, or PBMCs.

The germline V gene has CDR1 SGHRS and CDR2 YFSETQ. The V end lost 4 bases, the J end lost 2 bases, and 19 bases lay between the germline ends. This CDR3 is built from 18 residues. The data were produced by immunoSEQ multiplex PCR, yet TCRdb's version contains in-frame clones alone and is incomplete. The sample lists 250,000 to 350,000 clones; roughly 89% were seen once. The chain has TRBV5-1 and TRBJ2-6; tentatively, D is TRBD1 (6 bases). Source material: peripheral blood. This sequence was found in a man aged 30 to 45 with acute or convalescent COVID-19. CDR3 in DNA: TGCGCCAGCAGCCAACGTTACAGGGAAACGACTGGGGCCAACGTCCTGACTTTC. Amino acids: CASSQRYRETTGANVLTF.